The present T cell receptor beta chain was sequenced within a study of shared T cell receptors in the human thymus. Trimming at V came to 1 base and at J to 3 bases, leaving 6 bases not matched to a gene. CDR1 and CDR2 from the germline V gene are SGHTA and FQGNSA. The CDR3 is 15 residues long. Profiled with immunoSEQ multiplex PCR; TCRdb holds only in-frame clones, not every one. The sample comprises 700,000 to 750,000 clones, 80% to 90% of which are singletons, and under 0.012% rests with the top ten. This sample also belongs to another study, concerning human thymus T cells. This second study says: It looked as if thymic and blood repertoires used V and J genes in a biased way.

Sequencing used thymocytes. The clonotype comes from a girl less than two years old with a congenital heart defect. The chain is built from TRBV7-2 and TRBJ2-7; the match to TRBD2 covers 7 bases. The CDR3 sequence: CASSLDRLAVYEQYF. The CDR3 DNA sequence: TGTGCCAGCAGCTTAGACCGTCTAGCGGTCTACGAGCAGTACTTC. Full variable domain (missing parts from reference TRBV7-2 and TRBJ2-7): GAGVSQSPSNKVTEKGKDVELRCDPISGHTALYWYRQSLGQGLEFLIYFQGNSAPDKSGLPSDRFSAERTGGSVSTLTIQRTQQEDSAVYLCASSLDRLAVYEQYFGPGTRLTVT.